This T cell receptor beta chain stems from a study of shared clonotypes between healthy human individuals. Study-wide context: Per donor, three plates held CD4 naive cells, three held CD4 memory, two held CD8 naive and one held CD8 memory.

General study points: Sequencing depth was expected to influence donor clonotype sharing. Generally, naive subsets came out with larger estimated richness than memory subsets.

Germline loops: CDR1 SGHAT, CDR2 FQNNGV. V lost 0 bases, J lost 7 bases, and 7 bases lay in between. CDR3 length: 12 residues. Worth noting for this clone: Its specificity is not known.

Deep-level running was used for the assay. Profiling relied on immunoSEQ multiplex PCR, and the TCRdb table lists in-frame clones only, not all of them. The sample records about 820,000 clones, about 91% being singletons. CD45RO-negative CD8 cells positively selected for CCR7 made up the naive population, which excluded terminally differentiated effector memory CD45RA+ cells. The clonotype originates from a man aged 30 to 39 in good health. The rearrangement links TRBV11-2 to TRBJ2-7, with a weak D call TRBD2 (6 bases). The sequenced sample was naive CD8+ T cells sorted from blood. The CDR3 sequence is CASSLDAGEQYF. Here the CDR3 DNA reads TGTGCCAGCAGCTTAGATGCGGGGGAGCAGTACTTC. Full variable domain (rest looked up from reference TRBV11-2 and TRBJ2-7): EAGVAQSPRYKIIEKRQSVAFWCNPISGHATLYWYQQILGQGPKLLIQFQNNGVVDDSQLPKDRFSAERLKGVDSTLKIQPAKLEDSAVYLCASSLDAGEQYFGPGTRLTVT.